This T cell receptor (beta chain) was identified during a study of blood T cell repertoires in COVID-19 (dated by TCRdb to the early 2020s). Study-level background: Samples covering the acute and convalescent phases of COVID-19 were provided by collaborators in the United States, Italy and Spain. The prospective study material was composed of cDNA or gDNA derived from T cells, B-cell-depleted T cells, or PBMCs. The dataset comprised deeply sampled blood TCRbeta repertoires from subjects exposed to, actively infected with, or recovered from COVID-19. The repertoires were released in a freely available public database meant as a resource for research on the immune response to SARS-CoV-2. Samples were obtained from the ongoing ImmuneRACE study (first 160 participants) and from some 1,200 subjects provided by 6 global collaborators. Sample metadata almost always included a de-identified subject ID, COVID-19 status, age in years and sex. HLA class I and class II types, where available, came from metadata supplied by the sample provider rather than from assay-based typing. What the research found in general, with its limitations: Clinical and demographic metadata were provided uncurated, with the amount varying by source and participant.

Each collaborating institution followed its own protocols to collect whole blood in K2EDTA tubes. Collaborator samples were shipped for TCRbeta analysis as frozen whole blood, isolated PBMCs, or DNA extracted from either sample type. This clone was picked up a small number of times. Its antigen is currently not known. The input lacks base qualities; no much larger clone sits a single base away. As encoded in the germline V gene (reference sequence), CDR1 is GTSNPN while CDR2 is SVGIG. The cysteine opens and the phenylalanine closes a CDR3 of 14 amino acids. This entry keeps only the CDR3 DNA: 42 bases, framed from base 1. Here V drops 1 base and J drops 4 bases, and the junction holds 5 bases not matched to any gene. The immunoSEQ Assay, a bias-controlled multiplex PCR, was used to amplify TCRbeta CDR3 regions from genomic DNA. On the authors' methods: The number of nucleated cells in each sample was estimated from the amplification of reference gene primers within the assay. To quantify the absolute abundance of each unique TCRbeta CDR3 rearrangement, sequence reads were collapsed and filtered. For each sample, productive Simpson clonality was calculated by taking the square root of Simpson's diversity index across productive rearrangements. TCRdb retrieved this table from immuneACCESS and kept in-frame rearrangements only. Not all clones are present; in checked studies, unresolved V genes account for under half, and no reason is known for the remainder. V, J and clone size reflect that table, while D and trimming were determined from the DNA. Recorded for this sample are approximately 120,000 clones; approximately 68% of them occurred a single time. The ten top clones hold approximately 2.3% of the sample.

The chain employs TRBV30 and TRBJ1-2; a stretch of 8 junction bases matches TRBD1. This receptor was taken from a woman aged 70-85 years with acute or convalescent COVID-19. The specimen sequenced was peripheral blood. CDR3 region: CAWSAGGFGYGYTF. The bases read TGTGCCTGGAGTGCAGGGGGCTTCGGCTATGGCTACACCTTC.